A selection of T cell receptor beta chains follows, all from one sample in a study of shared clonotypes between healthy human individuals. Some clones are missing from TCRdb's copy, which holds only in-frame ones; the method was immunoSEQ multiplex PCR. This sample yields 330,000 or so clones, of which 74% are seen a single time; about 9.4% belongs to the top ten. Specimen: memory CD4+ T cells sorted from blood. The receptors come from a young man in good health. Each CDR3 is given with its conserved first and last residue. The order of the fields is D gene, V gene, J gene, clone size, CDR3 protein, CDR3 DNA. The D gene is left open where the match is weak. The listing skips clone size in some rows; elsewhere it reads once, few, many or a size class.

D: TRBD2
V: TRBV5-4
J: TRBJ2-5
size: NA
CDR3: CASSFAGGVSETQYF
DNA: TGTGCCAGCAGCTTCGCGGGAGGGGTTTCCGAGACCCAGTACTTC

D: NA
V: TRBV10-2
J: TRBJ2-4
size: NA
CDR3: CASSESPDNIQYF
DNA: TGCGCCAGCAGTGAGTCCCCTGATAACATTCAGTACTTC

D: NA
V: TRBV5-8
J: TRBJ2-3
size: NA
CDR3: CASSLDTTDTQYF
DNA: TGTGCCAGCAGCTTGGACACCACAGATACGCAGTATTTT

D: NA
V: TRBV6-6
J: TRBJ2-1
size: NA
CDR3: CASSRYNEQFF
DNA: TGTGCCAGCAGCCGTTACAATGAGCAGTTCTTC

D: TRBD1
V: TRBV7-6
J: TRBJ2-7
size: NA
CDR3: CASSTAQGALGEQYF
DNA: TGTGCCAGCAGCACTGCTCAGGGGGCTTTGGGCGAGCAGTACTTC

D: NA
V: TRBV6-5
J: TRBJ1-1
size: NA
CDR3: CASSYSTGIGTEAFF
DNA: TGTGCCAGCAGTTACTCAACCGGGATCGGGACTGAAGCTTTCTTT

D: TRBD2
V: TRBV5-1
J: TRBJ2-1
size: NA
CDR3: CASSLRLAGGDEQFF
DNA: TGCGCCAGCAGCCTGAGACTAGCGGGAGGGGATGAGCAGTTCTTC

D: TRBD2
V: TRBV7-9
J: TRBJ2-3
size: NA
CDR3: CASTQILASSTDTQYF
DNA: TGTGCCAGCACCCAAATACTAGCGTCTAGCACAGATACGCAGTATTTT

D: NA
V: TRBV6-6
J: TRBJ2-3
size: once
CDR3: CASSYTNPDTQYF
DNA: TGTGCCAGCAGTTACACAAATCCAGATACGCAGTATTTT

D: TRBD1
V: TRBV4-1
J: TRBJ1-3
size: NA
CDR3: CASSQGTGGNTIYF
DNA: TGCGCCAGCAGCCAAGGGACAGGAGGAAACACCATATATTTT

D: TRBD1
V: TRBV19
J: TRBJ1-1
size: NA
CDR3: CASISQGMGMNTEAFF
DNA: TGTGCCAGTATATCACAGGGGATGGGCATGAACACTGAAGCTTTCTTT

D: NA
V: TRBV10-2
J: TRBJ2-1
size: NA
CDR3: CASSEPLGGLYNEQFF
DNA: TGCGCCAGCAGTGAGCCCCTAGGTGGACTTTACAATGAGCAGTTCTTC

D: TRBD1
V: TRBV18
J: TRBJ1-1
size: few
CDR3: CASSSGTDGEAFF
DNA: TGTGCCAGCTCCTCGGGGACAGACGGTGAAGCTTTCTTT

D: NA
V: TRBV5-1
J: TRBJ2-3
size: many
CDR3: CASSLMISTDTQYF
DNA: TGCGCCAGCAGCTTGATGATTAGCACAGATACGCAGTATTTT

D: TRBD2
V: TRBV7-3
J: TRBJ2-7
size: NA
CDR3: CASSSGLAGGEQYF
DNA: TGTGCCAGCAGCTCTGGACTAGCGGGAGGCGAGCAGTACTTC

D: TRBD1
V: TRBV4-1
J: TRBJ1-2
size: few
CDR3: CASSQVGTGSTYGYTF
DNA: TGCGCCAGCAGCCAAGTGGGGACAGGGTCTACCTATGGCTACACCTTC

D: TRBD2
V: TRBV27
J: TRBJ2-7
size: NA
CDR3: CASRTSGVAYEQYF
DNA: TGTGCCAGCAGAACTAGCGGGGTAGCCTACGAGCAGTACTTC

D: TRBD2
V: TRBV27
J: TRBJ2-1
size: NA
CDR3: CASSKGGGRALFEQFF
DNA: TGTGCCAGCTCAAAAGGGGGCGGGAGGGCTTTGTTTGAGCAGTTCTTC

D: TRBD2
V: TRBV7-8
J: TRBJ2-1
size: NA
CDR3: CASSSPHLTSGTYNEQFF
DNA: TGTGCCAGCAGCTCCCCCCACCTAACTAGCGGTACCTACAATGAGCAGTTCTTC

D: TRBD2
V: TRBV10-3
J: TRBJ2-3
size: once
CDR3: CAISKGLAGTTDTQYF
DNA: TGTGCCATCAGTAAAGGCCTAGCGGGTACCACAGATACGCAGTATTTT

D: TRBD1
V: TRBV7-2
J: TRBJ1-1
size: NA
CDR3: CASSPTGFTEAFF
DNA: TGTGCCAGCAGCCCGACAGGGTTCACTGAAGCTTTCTTT

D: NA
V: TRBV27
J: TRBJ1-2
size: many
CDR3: CASRTIQGVAYGYTF
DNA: TGTGCCAGCAGGACCATACAGGGTGTCGCTTATGGCTACACCTTC

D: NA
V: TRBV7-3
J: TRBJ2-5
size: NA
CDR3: CASSLTWKETQYF
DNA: TGTGCCAGCAGCTTAACCTGGAAAGAGACCCAGTACTTC

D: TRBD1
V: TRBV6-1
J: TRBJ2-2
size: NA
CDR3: CASSKGTGGISVGELFF
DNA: TGTGCCAGCAGTAAAGGGACAGGGGGCATCTCCGTGGGGGAGCTGTTTTTT

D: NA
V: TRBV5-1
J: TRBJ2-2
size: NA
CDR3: CASSPSGLPTGELFF
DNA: TGCGCCAGCAGCCCATCTGGACTCCCCACCGGGGAGCTGTTTTTT

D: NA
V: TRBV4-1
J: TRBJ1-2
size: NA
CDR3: CASSQEGQVGYTF
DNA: TGCGCCAGCAGCCAAGAAGGTCAGGTTGGCTACACCTTC

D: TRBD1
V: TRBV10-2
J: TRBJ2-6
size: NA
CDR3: CASGRDRAEAGANVLTF
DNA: TGCGCCAGCGGACGGGACAGGGCGGAAGCTGGGGCCAACGTCCTGACTTTC

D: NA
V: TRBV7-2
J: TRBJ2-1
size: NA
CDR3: CASSFPGARVSDNEQFF
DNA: TGTGCCAGCAGCTTTCCCGGGGCGAGAGTATCGGACAATGAGCAGTTCTTC

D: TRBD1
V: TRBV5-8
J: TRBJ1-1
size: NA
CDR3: CASSLSGTVNTEAFF
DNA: TGTGCCAGCAGCTTGTCTGGGACAGTGAACACTGAAGCTTTCTTT

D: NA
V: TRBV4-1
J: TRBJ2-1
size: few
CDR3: CASSGDRDSYNEQFF
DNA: TGCGCCAGCAGCGGGGACCGAGACTCCTACAATGAGCAGTTCTTC

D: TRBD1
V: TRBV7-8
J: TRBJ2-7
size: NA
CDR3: CASSAGRQGVSYEQYF
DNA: TGTGCCAGCAGCGCTGGGCGACAGGGGGTCTCCTACGAGCAGTACTTC

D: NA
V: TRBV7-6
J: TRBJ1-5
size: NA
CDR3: CASSSGLSNQPQHF
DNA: TGTGCCAGCAGCTCAGGGTTGAGCAATCAGCCCCAGCATTTT

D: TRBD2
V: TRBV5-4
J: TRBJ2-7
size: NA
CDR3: CASSARTSGSYEQYF
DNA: TGTGCCAGCAGCGCACGGACTAGCGGGAGCTACGAGCAGTACTTC

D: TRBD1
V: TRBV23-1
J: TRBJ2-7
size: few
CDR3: CASSLGQGEQYF
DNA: TGCGCCAGCAGTCTGGGACAGGGCGAGCAGTACTTC

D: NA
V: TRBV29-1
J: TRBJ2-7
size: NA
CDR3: CSASTGLYEQYF
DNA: TGCAGCGCTAGCACGGGCTTATACGAGCAGTACTTC

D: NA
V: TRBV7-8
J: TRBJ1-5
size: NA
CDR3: CASSPGDNQPQHF
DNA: TGTGCCAGCAGCCCAGGGGACAATCAGCCCCAGCATTTT

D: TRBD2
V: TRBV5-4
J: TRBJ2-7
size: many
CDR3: CASSTHSGSTPEYF
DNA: TGTGCCAGCAGCACACATAGCGGGTCCACCCCGGAGTACTTC

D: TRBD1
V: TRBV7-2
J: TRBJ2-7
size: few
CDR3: CASSPGPTGPYEQYF
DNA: TGTGCCAGCAGCCCGGGTCCGACAGGGCCCTACGAGCAGTACTTC

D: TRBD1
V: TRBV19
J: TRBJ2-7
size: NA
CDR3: CASTETGGTYEQYF
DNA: TGTGCCAGTACGGAGACAGGGGGGACCTACGAGCAGTACTTC

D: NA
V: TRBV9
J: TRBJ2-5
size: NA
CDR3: CASSPLTGQETQYF
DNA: TGTGCCAGCAGTCCTCTGACAGGCCAAGAGACCCAGTACTTC

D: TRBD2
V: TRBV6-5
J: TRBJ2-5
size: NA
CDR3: CASSSQTSGRRETQYF
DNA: TGTGCCAGCAGTTCCCAGACTAGCGGGAGGCGGGAGACCCAGTACTTC

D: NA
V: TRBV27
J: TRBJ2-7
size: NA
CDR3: CASSLSVAAAYEQYF
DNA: TGTGCCAGCAGTTTATCGGTAGCGGCCGCCTACGAGCAGTACTTC

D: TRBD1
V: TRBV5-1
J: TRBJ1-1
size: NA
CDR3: CASSTGQLNTEAFF
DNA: TGCGCCAGCAGCACGGGACAGCTGAACACTGAAGCTTTCTTT

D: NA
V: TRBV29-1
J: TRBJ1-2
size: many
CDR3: CSVRGNYGYTF
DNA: TGCAGCGTTAGGGGAAACTATGGCTACACCTTC

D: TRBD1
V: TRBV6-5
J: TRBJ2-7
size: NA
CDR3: CASSLLGTGSEQYF
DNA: TGTGCCAGCAGCCTCCTCGGGACAGGGAGCGAGCAGTACTTC

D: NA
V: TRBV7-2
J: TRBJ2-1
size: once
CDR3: CASSARVGEQFF
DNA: TGTGCCAGCAGCGCGCGGGTGGGTGAGCAGTTCTTC

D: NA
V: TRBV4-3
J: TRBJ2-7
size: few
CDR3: CASSQASGYEQYF
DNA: TGCGCCAGCAGCCAAGCTTCCGGGTACGAGCAGTACTTC

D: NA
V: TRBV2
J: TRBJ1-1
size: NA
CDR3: CASSVGAGTEAFF
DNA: TGTGCCAGCAGTGTTGGGGCGGGGACTGAAGCTTTCTTT

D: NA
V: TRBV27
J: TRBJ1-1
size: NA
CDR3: CASGRALGWTEAFF
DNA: TGTGCCAGCGGCCGGGCGCTGGGGTGGACTGAAGCTTTCTTT

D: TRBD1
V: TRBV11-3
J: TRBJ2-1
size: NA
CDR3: CASSTTGNGYNEQFF
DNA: TGTGCCAGCAGCACGACAGGGAACGGCTACAATGAGCAGTTCTTC